Listed here are 21 T cell receptor beta chains from one sample, sequenced in a study of T cells in narcolepsy. Here immunoSEQ multiplex PCR was the method, and the copy in TCRdb shows in-frame clones only, minus some. The sample carries about 30,000 clones, 65% to 90% recorded once. The specimen was CD45RA- memory CD4+ T cells from PBMCs. These receptors were taken from a human donor with narcolepsy.

This clone was seen only a few times. The chain uses TRBV28 and TRBJ2-7; 7 nucleotides line up with TRBD2. The CDR3 totals 16 residues. V dropped 4 bases and J dropped 3; count of bases not matched to a gene: 12. Germline V CDR1 and CDR2: MDHEN, SYDVKM. Here the CDR3 DNA reads TGTGCCAGCAGTTCGGTAGCGGGCCACGAACACTACGAGCAGTACTTC. Amino acid sequence: CASSSVAGHEHYEQYF.

V is TRBV7-2 and J is TRBJ1-3, with D possibly TRBD1 on 6 matching bases. The CDR3 spans 16 residues. Germline loops: CDR1 SGHTA, CDR2 FQGNSA. Trimming removed 2 bases at V and 3 bases at J, with 14 bases between. The CDR3 DNA reads TGTGCCAGCAGCTTAACCGGCGGGGGCAGTGGAAACACCATATATTTT. Protein product: CASSLTGGGSGNTIYF.

The V gene is TRBV11-2, the J gene TRBJ2-7; D might be TRBD1 (6 bases). Trimming removed 3 bases at V and 6 bases at J, with 12 bases between. The CDR3 contains 13 residues. Germline CDR1 and CDR2: SGHAT and FQNNGV. CDR3 in DNA: TGTGCCAGCAGCTTCAACAGGGTTGGCGAGCAGTACTTC. Protein: CASSFNRVGEQYF. Full variable domain (remainder filled in from reference TRBV11-2 and TRBJ2-7): EAGVAQSPRYKIIEKRQSVAFWCNPISGHATLYWYQQILGQGPKLLIQFQNNGVVDDSQLPKDRFSAERLKGVDSTLKIQPAKLEDSAVYLCASSFNRVGEQYFGPGTRLTVT.

The chain couples TRBV5-1 to TRBJ1-1; the D gene is possibly TRBD1 (6 bases). CDR1 and CDR2 (germline): SGHRS, YFSETQ. This CDR3 has 16 residues. The V end lost 4 bases, the J end lost 2 bases, and 18 bases lay between the germline ends. CDR3 DNA: TGCGCCAGCAGCCCCGGACAGACTAGTCTAAACACTGAAGCTTTCTTT. This sequence encodes CASSPGQTSLNTEAFF.

This chain joins TRBV5-4 and TRBJ1-2, with 8 positions matching TRBD1. J gave up 2 bases and V 4 bases, and 13 bases lay outside the gene matches. CDR1 and CDR2 from the germline V gene are SGHNT and YYREEE (reference sequence). The CDR3 extends over 17 amino acids. The CDR3 is CASSQDDRGFLNYGYTF. CDR3 DNA sequence: TGTGCCAGCAGCCAAGATGACAGGGGCTTCCTAAACTATGGCTACACCTTC.

This clone was observed a few times. V and J are TRBV6-4 and TRBJ2-4; TRBD2 matches 7 bases. With V trimmed by 2 bases and J by 8 bases, 6 bases remained unmatched. Germline CDR1 MRHNA, CDR2 SNTAGT. CDR3 length: 14 amino acids. The CDR3 DNA is TGTGCCAGCAGTGACGGTTCGGGAGGCGACATTCAGTACTTC. It codes for CASSDGSGGDIQYF.

The V call is TRBV9, the J call TRBJ2-2; TRBD2 aligns across 9 bases. The V gene end was trimmed by 0 bases and the J gene end by 5 bases; junction bases not matched to a gene: 2. The CDR3 runs 15 residues. Looked up from germline, CDR1 is SGDLS and CDR2 is YYNGEE. CDR3 DNA sequence: TGTGCCAGCAGCGTAGGTAGCGGGAGAACCGGGGAGCTGTTTTTT. Protein product: CASSVGSGRTGELFF. Full variable domain (rest looked up from reference TRBV9 and TRBJ2-2): DSGVTQTPKHLITATGQRVTLRCSPRSGDLSVYWYQQSLDQGLQFLIQYYNGEERAKGNILERFSAQQFPDLHSELNLSSLELGDSALYFCASSVGSGRTGELFFGEGSRLTVL.

This chain links TRBV15 with TRBJ1-1; TRBD1 might be the D (6 bases). The germline V gene has CDR1 LNHNV and CDR2 YYDKDF (reference sequence). The V and J ends lost 0 bases and 0 bases respectively, with 11 bases between them. The CDR3 consists of 16 residues. Here the CDR3 reads CATSRDLPGVNTEAFF. CDR3 DNA sequence: TGTGCCACCAGCAGAGATCTCCCAGGGGTGAACACTGAAGCTTTCTTT. Filled out from reference TRBV15 and TRBJ1-1, the complete variable domain reads DAMVIQNPRYQVTQFGKPVTLSCSQTLNHNVMYWYQQKSSQAPKLLFHYYDKDFNNEADTPDNFQSRRPNTSFCFLDIRSPGLGDTAMYLCATSRDLPGVNTEAFFGQGTRLTVV.

V is TRBV5-1 and J is TRBJ2-5; D is unclear. Trimming removed 0 bases at V and 3 bases at J, with 12 bases between. Germline V lookup: CDR1 SGHRS, CDR2 YFSETQ. The CDR3 consists of 15 residues. The CDR3 protein is CASSLVHNLEETQYF. In DNA form, the CDR3 reads TGCGCCAGCAGCTTGGTTCACAATTTGGAAGAGACCCAGTACTTC.

The chain has TRBV28 and TRBJ1-1; D is undetermined. The V gene lost 4 bases and the J gene lost 0 bases, with 9 bases spanning the gap. Germline V CDR1 and CDR2: MDHEN, SYDVKM. The CDR3 is 14 residues long. The CDR3 coding sequence is TGTGCCAGCAGTTATGCCACTCTGAACACTGAAGCTTTCTTT. It is translated as CASSYATLNTEAFF.

The chain employs TRBV28 and TRBJ2-2; 8 positions agree with TRBD1. The CDR3 spans 15 residues. Looked up from germline, CDR1 is MDHEN and CDR2 is SYDVKM. V was pared by 6 bases and J by 6 bases, with 9 bases of the junction left unmatched. CDR3 protein: CASRPTGVEAGELFF. The CDR3 DNA reads TGTGCCAGCAGACCGACAGGGGTTGAGGCCGGGGAGCTGTTTTTT.

The chain combines TRBV10-3 with TRBJ1-2; D unclear. Trimming removed 0 bases at V and 1 base at J, with 3 bases between. The CDR3 runs 13 residues. Germline V gives CDR1 ENHRY, CDR2 SYGVKD. The CDR3 DNA follows: TGTGCCATCAGTGAGTCGATTAACTATGGCTACACCTTC. It yields the protein CAISESINYGYTF.

The chain joins TRBV18 to TRBJ1-1; tentative D call: TRBD1 (5 bases). This CDR3 region has 14 residues. V lost 2 bases and J 4 bases, leaving 11 bases between the germline ends. Germline values: CDR1 KGHSH, CDR2 LQKENI. In nucleotides, the CDR3 is TGTGCCAGCTCACCAGGGGGGGTTGGCACTGAAGCTTTCTTT. Amino acid sequence: CASSPGGVGTEAFF.

The CDR3 protein is CASSFVWGDQPQHF. In DNA, the CDR3 is TGTGCCAGCAGTTTCGTGTGGGGGGATCAGCCCCAGCATTTT. The chain links TRBV27 to TRBJ1-5, with D perhaps matching TRBD1 (5 bases). The CDR3 length is 14 residues. V gave up 3 bases and J gave up 5 bases, with 11 bases separating them. Germline V gene sequence: CDR1 MNHEY, CDR2 SMNVEV (reference sequence).

The V call is TRBV7-8, the J call TRBJ1-2; no reliable D call. This CDR3 is 13 amino acids long. Germline V CDR1 and CDR2: SGHVS, FQNEAQ. Trimming removed 0 bases from V and 6 bases from J, with 8 bases in between. Written as DNA, the CDR3 is TGTGCCAGCAGCTTAGCGCGGGAGGATGGCTACACCTTC. Encoded protein: CASSLAREDGYTF.

V gene TRBV5-1 combines with J gene TRBJ2-5, with TRBD2 identical over 8 bases. Germline V gene lookup returns CDR1 SGHRS and CDR2 YFSETQ. With V trimmed by 4 bases and J by 4 bases, 3 bases remained unmatched. The CDR3 has 13 residues. The CDR3 nucleotides are TGCGCCAGCAGCCCCGCGGGGGGAGAGACCCAGTACTTC. Translating it yields CASSPAGGETQYF. Combining the CDR3 with reference TRBV5-1 and TRBJ2-5 gives the whole variable domain KAGVTQTPRYLIKTRGQQVTLSCSPISGHRSVSWYQQTPGQGLQFLFEYFSETQRNKGNFPGRFSGRQFSNSRSEMNVSTLELGDSALYLCASSPAGGETQYFGPGTRLLVL.

The chain carries TRBV19 and TRBJ1-3; no firm D call. This CDR3 has 17 residues. Trimming stripped 2 bases from V and 0 bases from J, with 14 bases between. Germline assignment: CDR1 LNHDA and CDR2 SQIVND (reference sequence). For the CDR3, the DNA is TGTGCCAGTAGTATAATCGGACGGCGGGCCTCTGGAAACACCATATATTTT. Its protein is CASSIIGRRASGNTIYF.

The J gene is TRBJ1-5, the V gene TRBV2, with TRBD1 as a possible D gene (6 bases). Trimming took 4 bases from V and 6 from J, leaving 13 bases between them. This CDR3 has 14 residues. From germline, CDR1 is SNHLY and CDR2 FYNNEI. The CDR3 reads CASSVGGAGQPQHF. The CDR3 DNA reads as TGTGCCAGCAGTGTAGGGGGGGCCGGTCAGCCCCAGCATTTT.

V usage is TRBV5-1 and J usage is TRBJ2-3; TRBD2 agrees at 8 bases. V gave up 5 bases and J gave up 4 bases; unmatched junction bases: 6. In germline, CDR1 is SGHRS, CDR2 YFSETQ. The CDR3 extends over 14 amino acids. In nucleotides, the CDR3 is TGCGCCAGCAGTCAAGCGGGAGTGGCAGATACGCAGTATTTT. Translation gives CASSQAGVADTQYF.

The rearrangement uses TRBV18 and TRBJ1-4; D is perhaps TRBD1 (6 bases). Germline CDR1 and CDR2: KGHSH and LQKENI. The V and J ends lost 6 bases and 10 bases respectively, with 21 bases between them. The CDR3 consists of 15 residues. In nucleotides, the CDR3 is TGTGCCAGCTCGCCTACAGGGACCCGAATGGGAAAACTGTTTTTT. As protein: CASSPTGTRMGKLFF.

The gene calls are TRBV28 and TRBJ1-5; unclear D gene. The CDR3 has 15 amino acids. The V end lost 4 bases, the J end lost 2 bases, and 12 bases lay between the germline ends. Germline V gene data show CDR1 as MDHEN and CDR2 as SYDVKM. CDR3 residues: CASSSDHLGNQPQHF. CDR3 bases: TGTGCCAGCAGTTCTGACCACCTGGGCAATCAGCCCCAGCATTTT.